The 3 T cell receptor beta chains below were found in one sample sequenced in a study of blood T cell repertoires in COVID-19. The data were produced by immunoSEQ multiplex PCR, yet TCRdb's version contains in-frame clones alone and is incomplete. The table includes hundreds of thousands of clones, roughly 85% detected once. The sample taken for sequencing was PBMCs or T cells enriched from blood (not recorded which). Receptors were obtained from a woman in her thirties or forties who had been exposed to COVID-19.

The chain uses TRBV7-9 and TRBJ1-1, with a possible D match to TRBD1 (5 bases). The CDR3 is made up of 15 amino acids. V was clipped by 1 base and J by 6 bases, with 15 bases between them. The V gene's germline CDR1 is SEHNR and CDR2 FQNEAQ (reference sequence). CDR3 in amino acids: CASSLGASGLAEAFF. In DNA, the CDR3 is TGTGCCAGCAGCTTAGGGGCCTCAGGGCTGGCTGAAGCTTTCTTT.

The rearrangement links TRBV4-2 to TRBJ1-2; D gene uncertain. Germline CDR1 reads LGHNA; CDR2 reads YNFKEQ. This CDR3 contains 16 residues. The germline V and J ends were trimmed by 0 bases and 7 bases, with 18 bases remaining between them. As DNA, the CDR3 is TGTGCCAGCAGCCAAGACTACGGCAGAACGACGGGTGGCTACACCTTC. It yields the protein CASSQDYGRTTGGYTF.

The chain carries TRBV28 and TRBJ2-2, with 9 bases aligning to TRBD2. The germline V gene has CDR1 MDHEN and CDR2 SYDVKM. This CDR3 is built from 17 residues. V shed 6 bases and J 0 bases; nucleotides not matched to a gene: 8. CDR3: CASRSGAGGANTGELFF. The CDR3, as DNA: TGTGCCAGCAGGTCTGGAGCGGGGGGCGCGAACACCGGGGAGCTGTTTTTT.